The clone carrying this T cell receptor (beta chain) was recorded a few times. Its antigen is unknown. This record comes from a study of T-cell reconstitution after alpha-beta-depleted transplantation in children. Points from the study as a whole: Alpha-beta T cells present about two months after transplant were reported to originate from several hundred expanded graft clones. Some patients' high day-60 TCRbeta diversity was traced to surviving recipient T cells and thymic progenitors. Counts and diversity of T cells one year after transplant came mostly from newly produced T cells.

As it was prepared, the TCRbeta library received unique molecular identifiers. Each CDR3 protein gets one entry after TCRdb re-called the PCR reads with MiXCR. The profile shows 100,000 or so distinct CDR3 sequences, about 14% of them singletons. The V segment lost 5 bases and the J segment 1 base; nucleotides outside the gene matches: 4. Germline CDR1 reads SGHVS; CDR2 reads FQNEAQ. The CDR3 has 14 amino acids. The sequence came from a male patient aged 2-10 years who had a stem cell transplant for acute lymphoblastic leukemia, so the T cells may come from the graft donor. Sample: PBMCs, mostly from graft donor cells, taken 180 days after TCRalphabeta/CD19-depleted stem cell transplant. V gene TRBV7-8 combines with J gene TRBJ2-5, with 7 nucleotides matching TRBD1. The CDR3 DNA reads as TGTGCCAGCAGCCAGGGACAGCTCCAAGAGACCCAGTACTTC. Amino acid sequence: CASSQGQLQETQYF.